This record concerns one TCR beta chain sequence. TCRdb keeps only in-frame clones here, not all; method: immunoSEQ multiplex PCR. The table lists 45,000 to 55,000 clones, about 84% of them singletons. This specimen belongs to a study of PD-1 blockade in mismatch repair-deficient tumors. The germline V gene has CDR1 LNHDA and CDR2 SQIVND (reference sequence). V was trimmed by 7 bases and J by 0 bases, leaving 19 bases between them. The CDR3 covers 17 residues. The chain joins TRBV19 to TRBJ1-5; D is undetermined. This clonotype was sampled from an adult with mismatch repair-deficient cancer. Here the sequenced sample was peripheral blood, taken less than 21 weeks after starting pembrolizumab. The CDR3 DNA sequence: TGTGCCAGTACTCACGTTCGGGAGAGGTATAGCAATCAGCCCCAGCATTTT. It specifies CASTHVRERYSNQPQHF. Combining the CDR3 with reference TRBV19 and TRBJ1-5 gives the whole variable domain DGGITQSPKYLFRKEGQNVTLSCEQNLNHDAMYWYRQDPGQGLRLIYYSQIVNDFQKGDIAEGYSVSREKKESFPLTVTSAQKNPTAFYLCASTHVRERYSNQPQHFGDGTRLSIL.